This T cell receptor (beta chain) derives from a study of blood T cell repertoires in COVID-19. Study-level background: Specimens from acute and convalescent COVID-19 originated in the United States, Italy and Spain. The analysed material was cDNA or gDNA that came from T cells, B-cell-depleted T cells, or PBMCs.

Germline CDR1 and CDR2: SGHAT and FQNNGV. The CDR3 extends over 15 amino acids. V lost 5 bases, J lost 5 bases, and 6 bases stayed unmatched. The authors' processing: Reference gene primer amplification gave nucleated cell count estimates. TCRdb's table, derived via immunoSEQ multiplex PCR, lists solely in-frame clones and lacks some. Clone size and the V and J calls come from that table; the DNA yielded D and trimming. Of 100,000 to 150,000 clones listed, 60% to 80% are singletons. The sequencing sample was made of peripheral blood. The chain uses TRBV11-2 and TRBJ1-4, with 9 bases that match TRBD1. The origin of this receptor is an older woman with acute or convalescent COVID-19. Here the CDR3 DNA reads TGTGCCAGCAGCCCGGGGACAGGGATAAATGAAAAACTGTTTTTT. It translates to CASSPGTGINEKLFF. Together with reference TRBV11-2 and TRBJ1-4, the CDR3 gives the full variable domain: EAGVAQSPRYKIIEKRQSVAFWCNPISGHATLYWYQQILGQGPKLLIQFQNNGVVDDSQLPKDRFSAERLKGVDSTLKIQPAKLEDSAVYLCASSPGTGINEKLFFGSGTQLSVL.